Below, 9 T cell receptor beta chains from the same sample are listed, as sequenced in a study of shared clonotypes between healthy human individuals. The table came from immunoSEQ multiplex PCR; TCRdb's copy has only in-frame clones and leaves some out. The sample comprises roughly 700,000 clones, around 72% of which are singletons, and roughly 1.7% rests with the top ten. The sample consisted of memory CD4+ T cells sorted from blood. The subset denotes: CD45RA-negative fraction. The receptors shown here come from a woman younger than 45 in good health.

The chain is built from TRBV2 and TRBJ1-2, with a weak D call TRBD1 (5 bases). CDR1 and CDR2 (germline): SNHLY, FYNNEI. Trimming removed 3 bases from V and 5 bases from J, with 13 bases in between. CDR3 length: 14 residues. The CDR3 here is CASSENGAPYGYTF. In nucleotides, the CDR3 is TGTGCCAGCAGTGAGAACGGGGCTCCGTATGGCTACACCTTC. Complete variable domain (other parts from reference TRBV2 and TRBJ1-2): EPEVTQTPSHQVTQMGQEVILRCVPISNHLYFYWYRQILGQKVEFLVSFYNNEISEKSEIFDDQFSVERPDGSNFTLKIRSTKLEDSAMYFCASSENGAPYGYTFGSGTRLTVV.

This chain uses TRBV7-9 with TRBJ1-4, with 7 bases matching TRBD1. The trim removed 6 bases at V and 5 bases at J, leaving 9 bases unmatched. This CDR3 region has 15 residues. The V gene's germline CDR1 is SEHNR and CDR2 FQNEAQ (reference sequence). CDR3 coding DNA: TGTGCCAGCAGACCCAAGACAGGGACGAATGAAAAACTGTTTTTT. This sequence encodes CASRPKTGTNEKLFF.

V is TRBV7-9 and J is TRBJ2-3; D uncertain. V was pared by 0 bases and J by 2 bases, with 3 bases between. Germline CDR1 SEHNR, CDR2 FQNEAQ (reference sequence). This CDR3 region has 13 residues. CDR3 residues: CASSLAVTDTQYF. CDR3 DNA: TGTGCCAGCAGCTTAGCCGTCACAGATACGCAGTATTTT.

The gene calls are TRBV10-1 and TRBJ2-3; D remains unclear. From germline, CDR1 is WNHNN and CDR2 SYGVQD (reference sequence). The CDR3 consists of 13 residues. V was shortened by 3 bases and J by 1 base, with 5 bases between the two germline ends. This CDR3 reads CASSDGGTDTQYF. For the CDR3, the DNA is TGCGCCAGCAGTGATGGGGGCACAGATACGCAGTATTTT.

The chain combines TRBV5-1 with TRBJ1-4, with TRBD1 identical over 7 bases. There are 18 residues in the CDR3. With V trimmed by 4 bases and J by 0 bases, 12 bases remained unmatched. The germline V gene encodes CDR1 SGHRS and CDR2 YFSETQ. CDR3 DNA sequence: TGCGCCAGCAGCCCGAGTTACAGGGGACCCGCAACTAATGAAAAACTGTTTTTT. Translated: CASSPSYRGPATNEKLFF. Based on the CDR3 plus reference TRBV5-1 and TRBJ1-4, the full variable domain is KAGVTQTPRYLIKTRGQQVTLSCSPISGHRSVSWYQQTPGQGLQFLFEYFSETQRNKGNFPGRFSGRQFSNSRSEMNVSTLELGDSALYLCASSPSYRGPATNEKLFFGSGTQLSVL.

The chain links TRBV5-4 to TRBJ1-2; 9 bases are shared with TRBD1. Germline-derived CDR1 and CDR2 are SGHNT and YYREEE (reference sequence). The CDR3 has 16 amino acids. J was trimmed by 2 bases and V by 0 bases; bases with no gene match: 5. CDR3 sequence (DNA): TGTGCCAGCAGCTTGGGCGGGACAGGGTTGAACTATGGCTACACCTTC. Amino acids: CASSLGGTGLNYGYTF.

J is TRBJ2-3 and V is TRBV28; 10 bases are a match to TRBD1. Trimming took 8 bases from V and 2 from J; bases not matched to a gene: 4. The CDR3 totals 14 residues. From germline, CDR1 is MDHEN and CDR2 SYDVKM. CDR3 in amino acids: CASGGTGVTDTQYF. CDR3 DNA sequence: TGTGCCAGCGGAGGGACAGGGGTCACAGATACGCAGTATTTT.

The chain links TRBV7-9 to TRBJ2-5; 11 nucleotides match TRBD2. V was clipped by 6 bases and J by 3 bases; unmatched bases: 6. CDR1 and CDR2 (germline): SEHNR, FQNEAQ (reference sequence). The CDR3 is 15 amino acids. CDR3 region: CASSQTSGVKETQYF. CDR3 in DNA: TGTGCCAGCAGTCAGACTAGCGGGGTAAAAGAGACCCAGTACTTC.

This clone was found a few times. This CDR3 is CASSYGPTLAKNIQYF. The CDR3 DNA is TGTGCCAGCAGTTACGGCCCTACCCTAGCCAAAAACATTCAGTACTTC. The J gene is TRBJ2-4, the V gene TRBV6-6; D is undetermined. The CDR3 consists of 16 residues. The V end lost 2 bases, the J end lost 0 bases, and 11 bases lay between the germline ends. Germline-derived CDR1 and CDR2 are MNHNY and SVGAGI (reference sequence).